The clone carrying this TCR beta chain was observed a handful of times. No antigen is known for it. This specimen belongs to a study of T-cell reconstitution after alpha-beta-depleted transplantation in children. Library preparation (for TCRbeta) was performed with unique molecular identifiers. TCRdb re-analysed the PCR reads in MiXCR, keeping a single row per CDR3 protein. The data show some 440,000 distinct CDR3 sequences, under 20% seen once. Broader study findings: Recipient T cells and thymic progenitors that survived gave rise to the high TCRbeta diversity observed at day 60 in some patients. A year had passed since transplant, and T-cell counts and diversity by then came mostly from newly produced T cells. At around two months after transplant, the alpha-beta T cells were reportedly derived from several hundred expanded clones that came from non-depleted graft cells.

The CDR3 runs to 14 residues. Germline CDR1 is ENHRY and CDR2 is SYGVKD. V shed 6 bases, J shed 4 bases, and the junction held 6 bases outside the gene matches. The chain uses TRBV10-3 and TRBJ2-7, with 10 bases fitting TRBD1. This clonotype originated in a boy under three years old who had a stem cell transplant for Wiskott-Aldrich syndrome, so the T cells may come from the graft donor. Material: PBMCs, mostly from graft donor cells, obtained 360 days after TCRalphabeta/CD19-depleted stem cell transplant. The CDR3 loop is CAISPGTGVYEQYF. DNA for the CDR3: TGTGCCATCAGCCCTGGGACAGGGGTATACGAGCAGTACTTC.